This T cell receptor beta chain is from a study of T cell responses to AZD1222 COVID-19 vaccine. Study-level background: Second-dose intervals of approximately 4 or approximately 12 weeks were pooled. Findings and limits, study-wide: Spike-wide coverage was observed for vaccine-associated CD4 TCRs, with dominant responses at 160-218 and 743-854. Repertoires were collected only later (after the peak T cell response had occurred).

CDR3 length: 17 amino acids. CDR1 and CDR2 from the germline V gene are LNHNV and YYDKDF (reference sequence). V lost 5 bases and J 0 bases, leaving 16 bases between the germline ends. Assay: immunoSEQ multiplex PCR; the TCRdb copy retains only in-frame clones and omits some. The table has approximately 50,000 clones, over 60% seen once. A single count supports this clone. What it binds is unknown. The sample here was peripheral blood, taken on day 0 of AZD1222 vaccination. The source is an adult in good health. J is TRBJ2-2 and V is TRBV15; tentatively, D is TRBD2 (5 bases). The DNA of the CDR3 is TGTGCCACCAGCCCCCGAAGGTCCGGGGCGAACACCGGGGAGCTGTTTTTT. Translated, it gives CATSPRRSGANTGELFF.